A selection of T cell receptor beta chains follows, all from one sample in a study of vaccination effects on CD4 cells after COVID-19. Data came from immunoSEQ multiplex PCR; TCRdb stores just in-frame clones and leaves some out. This sample has under 70,000 clones, with approximately 75% found just once. These receptors are not linked to any known antigen. The starting material was CD4+ T cells from PBMCs cultured with HCoV-OC43 spike peptides, obtained before COVID-19 vaccination. These receptors were taken from a human donor who received a COVID-19 vaccine. Both conserved end residues are trimmed from each CDR3.

>12|TRBV6-5
ASRSGALGNIQY
>13|TRBV4-2
ASSQDPGMNTEAF
>14|TRBV2
ASNPTGGQYSSPLH
>13|TRBV2
ASRLGDTDTGELF
>12|TRBV5-5
ASSLAGMNTEAF
>12|TRBV27
ASSLRTGAGGYT
>10|TRBV6-5
ASKELNTEAF
>13|TRBV6-5
ASSPWGGGDEKLF
>19|TRBV29-1
SVDLWGTSGGGRANTGELF
>11|TRBV7-9
ASSRGQAEKLF
>14|TRBV18
ASSPGPAGGNYGYT
>13|TRBV7-9
ASSLLFGQHNEQF
>11|TRBV6-1
ASSEWTRQPQH
>11|TRBV9
ASTQGFTDTQY
>11|TRBV7-2
ASSSGRTNEQF
>13|TRBV5-1
ASSFDGAGDQPQH
>11|TRBV24-1
ATSDQLGDTQY
>13|TRBV5-4
ASSPRDSHTGELF
>12|TRBV5-1
ASSFGAALYGYT
>13|TRBV6-6
ASKEERVRTDTQY
>14|TRBV6-2/TRBV6-3
ASSYALAGGQETQY
>13|TRBV9
ASSVGTGSNQPQH
>17|TRBV30
AWSVMAASGYSGANVLT
>11|TRBV3-1/TRBV3-2
ASSQEGASAQY
>13|TRBV6-5
ASRRGVLTGNTIY
>12|TRBV29-1
SVDEGASTDTQY
>9|TRBV19
ASNRDYGYT
>11|TRBV14
ASSLLGANVLT
>11|TRBV25-1
ASSGSNNEKLF
>13|TRBV7-2
ASSLASGGIPEQF
>13|TRBV30
AWSVPRLSGNTIY
>12|TRBV15
ATSRFRGTGELF
>12|TRBV24-1
AIREGGASGTQY